The 15 T cell receptor beta chains below come from one sample, sequenced in a study of cytomegalovirus exposure and HLA in healthy donors. Here immunoSEQ multiplex PCR was the method, and the copy in TCRdb shows in-frame clones only, minus some. The table lists 120,000 to 150,000 clones, 80% to 95% of them singletons. The sequenced sample consisted of PBMCs. These receptors originate from a man aged 18 to 30 in good health and CMV-seronegative.

This clone appeared once. This chain connects TRBV5-1 to TRBJ2-2, with D unresolved. This CDR3 comprises 16 residues. The germline V and J ends were trimmed by 1 base and 1 base, with 11 bases remaining between them. The germline V gene has CDR1 SGHRS and CDR2 YFSETQ. Here the CDR3 reads CASSLWQDRNTGELFF. As DNA, the CDR3 is TGCGCCAGCAGCTTGTGGCAGGATAGGAACACCGGGGAGCTGTTTTTT.

The chain uses TRBV2 and TRBJ2-1; unclear D gene. Germline CDR1 and CDR2: SNHLY and FYNNEI. This CDR3 is built from 15 residues. Between the trimmed V and J ends, which lost 2 bases and 4 bases, there was a span of 12 bases. For the CDR3, the DNA is TGTGCCAGCAGTGAACGGTCGGTAGTGTACAATGAGCAGTTCTTC. Its protein is CASSERSVVYNEQFF.

The chain combines TRBV6-4 with TRBJ2-3; 9 nucleotides line up with TRBD2. The CDR3 totals 15 residues. The germline V gene encodes CDR1 MRHNA and CDR2 SNTAGT. V was pared by 3 bases and J by 5 bases, with 6 bases of the junction left unmatched. The CDR3: CASSEGGGAVDTQYF. The CDR3 region has the DNA TGTGCCAGCAGTGAAGGCGGGGGGGCCGTAGATACGCAGTATTTT.

This sequence joins TRBV18 and TRBJ1-5; 7 bases are a match to TRBD1. Germline V CDR1 and CDR2: KGHSH, LQKENI. V trimming: 6 bases; J trimming: 0 bases; junction bases outside the gene matches: 5. This CDR3 comprises 15 residues. The CDR3 loop reads CASSADRDSNQPQHF. The CDR3 coding sequence is TGTGCCAGCTCTGCCGACAGGGATAGCAATCAGCCCCAGCATTTT.

This sequence joins TRBV5-1 and TRBJ1-2; 7 nucleotides agree with TRBD1. The germline gives CDR1 SGHRS, CDR2 YFSETQ. The CDR3 is 12 residues long. J gave up 6 bases and V 5 bases, and 4 bases lay outside the gene matches. Written as DNA, the CDR3 is TGCGCCAGCAGTATTCAGGGGGATGGCTACACCTTC. Translation gives CASSIQGDGYTF.

This clone was found once. The chain has TRBV15 and TRBJ1-5, with D perhaps matching TRBD1 (6 bases). The CDR3 contains 16 residues. Germline values: CDR1 LNHNV, CDR2 YYDKDF (reference sequence). The V end lost 0 bases, the J end lost 4 bases, and 13 bases lay between the germline ends. The CDR3 DNA is TGTGCCACCAGCAGAGAAACACACAGGGCGAATCAGCCCCAGCATTTT. Translation: CATSRETHRANQPQHF.

V and J are TRBV5-6 and TRBJ2-3; 13 nucleotides agree with TRBD2. There are 16 residues in the CDR3. The ends lost 4 bases at V and 4 bases at J; junction bases unmatched: 6. Germline CDR1 and CDR2: SGHDT and YYEEEE. The CDR3 region has the DNA TGTGCCAGCAGCCCTGGACTAGCGGGAGTGGCAGATACGCAGTATTTT. Its protein is CASSPGLAGVADTQYF.

The chain couples TRBV30 to TRBJ1-1, with TRBD1 matching over 8 bases. The ends lost 2 bases at V and 0 bases at J; junction bases unmatched: 2. The CDR3 sequence is 14 residues long. From germline, CDR1 is GTSNPN and CDR2 SVGIG (reference sequence). The CDR3 is CAWSRDRMNTEAFF. Here the CDR3 DNA reads TGTGCCTGGAGTCGGGACAGGATGAACACTGAAGCTTTCTTT.

CDR3 protein: CASSERSTTYNSPLHF. The DNA of the CDR3 is TGTGCCAGCAGTGAACGGTCAACCACCTATAATTCACCCCTCCACTTT. The chain links TRBV6-1 to TRBJ1-6; D is unresolved. V was trimmed by 2 bases and J by 2 bases, leaving 10 bases between them. There are 16 residues in the CDR3. Germline CDR1 reads MNHNS; CDR2 reads SASEGT.

The chain carries TRBV18 and TRBJ1-5, with D perhaps TRBD1 (5 bases). CDR3 length: 14 residues. Germline V gene sequence: CDR1 KGHSH, CDR2 LQKENI. Trimming removed 3 bases at V and 3 bases at J, with 9 bases between. The CDR3 sequence is CASSPGRDNQPQHF. CDR3 coding DNA: TGTGCCAGCTCACCGGGCAGGGACAATCAGCCCCAGCATTTT. The variable domain in full, completed from reference TRBV18 and TRBJ1-5, reads NAGVMQNPRHLVRRRGQEARLRCSPMKGHSHVYWYRQLPEEGLKFMVYLQKENIIDESGMPKERFSAEFPKEGPSILRIQQVVRGDSAAYFCASSPGRDNQPQHFGDGTRLSIL.

The chain uses TRBV19 and TRBJ2-1; 7 nucleotides line up with TRBD2. This CDR3 is built from 16 residues. Germline V CDR1 and CDR2: LNHDA, SQIVND (reference sequence). With V trimmed by 1 base and J by 1 base, 4 bases remained unmatched. Here the CDR3 DNA reads TGTGCCAGTAGTATAGGGAAAGCGGGATCCTACAATGAGCAGTTCTTC. As protein: CASSIGKAGSYNEQFF. Drawing the rest from reference TRBV19 and TRBJ2-1, the complete variable domain is DGGITQSPKYLFRKEGQNVTLSCEQNLNHDAMYWYRQDPGQGLRLIYYSQIVNDFQKGDIAEGYSVSREKKESFPLTVTSAQKNPTAFYLCASSIGKAGSYNEQFFGPGTRLTVL.

The chain is built from TRBV27 and TRBJ2-7, with 8 bases that match TRBD2. Germline loops: CDR1 MNHEY, CDR2 SMNVEV (reference sequence). Losses at the gene ends were 3 bases for V and 7 bases for J; bases not matched to a gene: 8. The CDR3 length is 14 residues. CDR3 DNA: TGTGCCAGCAGTTTTGTCGCGGGAGGCAGTGAGCAGTACGTC. It translates to CASSFVAGGSEQYV.

The chain carries TRBV6-1 and TRBJ1-2, with a tentative D call TRBD1 (6 bases). The CDR3 runs 14 residues. The V and J ends lost 4 bases and 8 bases respectively, with 17 bases between them. Per germline, CDR1 MNHNS and CDR2 SASEGT. The CDR3 loop reads CASSVGLTDRGYTF. CDR3 DNA sequence: TGTGCCAGCAGTGTCGGACTCACCGACAGGGGCTACACCTTC.

The chain links TRBV29-1 to TRBJ2-1; maybe TRBD2 (6 bases). The CDR3 loop spans 15 amino acids. Germline CDR1 SQVTM, CDR2 ANQGSEA. The ends were cut back, 3 bases at V and 0 bases at J, with 12 bases in the middle. In DNA form, the CDR3 reads TGCAGCGTTGATGGGTCGACTAGCTCCTACAATGAGCAGTTCTTC. Translation: CSVDGSTSSYNEQFF.

V and J are TRBV7-9 and TRBJ2-7; a possible D gene is TRBD1 (5 bases). V shed 0 bases and J shed 4 bases, with 16 bases lying between them. This CDR3 spans 16 amino acids. Germline V gene sequence: CDR1 SEHNR, CDR2 FQNEAQ (reference sequence). The CDR3 DNA sequence: TGTGCCAGCAGCTTAGCGACAGCCGCGAGGTGGTACGAGCAGTACTTC. This gives the protein CASSLATAARWYEQYF.